The present entry profiles one T cell receptor beta chain with its context. The germline gives CDR1 SGHDN, CDR2 FVKESK. Trimming pared 4 bases from V and 2 bases from J, leaving 8 bases between. The CDR3 totals 13 residues. The data derive from a study of blood T cell repertoires in COVID-19. Study-wide context: Some COVID-19 samples were acute and others convalescent; all came from the United States, Italy and Spain. Nucleic acid was either cDNA or gDNA, and it came from T cells, B-cell-depleted T cells, or PBMCs.

Seattle patients were enrolled during active infection and followed longitudinally. Original data processing: Amplification with reference gene primers provided the estimates of nucleated cell counts. Sequencing used immunoSEQ multiplex PCR; TCRdb keeps in-frame clones, though not all of them. V and J calls plus clone size are reproduced from that table; the DNA served to infer D and trimming. The profile covers about 170,000 clones, with roughly 80% appearing a single time and 7% taken by the ten largest. This receptor was taken from a woman between 40 and 50 years old with COVID-19, enrolled during active disease. The J gene is TRBJ2-5, the V gene TRBV14; D ambiguous. The sample was peripheral blood. CDR3 coding DNA: TGTGCCAGCAGCCGATTGGAGCAAGAGACCCAGTACTTC. It codes for CASSRLEQETQYF. The variable domain in full, completed from reference TRBV14 and TRBJ2-5, reads EAGVTQFPSHSVIEKGQTVTLRCDPISGHDNLYWYRRVMGKEIKFLLHFVKESKQDESGMPNNRFLAERTGGTYSTLKVQPAELEDSGVYFCASSRLEQETQYFGPGTRLLVL.